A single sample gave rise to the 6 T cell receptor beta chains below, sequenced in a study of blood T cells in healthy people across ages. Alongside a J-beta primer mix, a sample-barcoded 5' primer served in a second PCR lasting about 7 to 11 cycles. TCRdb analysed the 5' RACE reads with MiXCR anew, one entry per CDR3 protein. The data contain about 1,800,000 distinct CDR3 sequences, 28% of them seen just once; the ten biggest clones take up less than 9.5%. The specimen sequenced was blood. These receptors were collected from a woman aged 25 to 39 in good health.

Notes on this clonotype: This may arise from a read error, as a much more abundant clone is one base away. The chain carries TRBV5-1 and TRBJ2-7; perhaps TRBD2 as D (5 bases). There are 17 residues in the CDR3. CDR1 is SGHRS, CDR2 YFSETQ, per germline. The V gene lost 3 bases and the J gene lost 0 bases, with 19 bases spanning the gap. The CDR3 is CASSSEVGSRRSYEQYF. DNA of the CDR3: TGCGCCAGCAGCTCGGAGGTGGGGAGCAGGCGCTCCTACGAGCAGTACTTC.

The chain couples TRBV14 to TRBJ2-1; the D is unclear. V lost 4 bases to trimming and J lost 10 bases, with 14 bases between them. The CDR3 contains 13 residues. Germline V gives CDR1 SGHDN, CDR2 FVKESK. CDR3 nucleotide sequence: TGTGCCAGCAGCCCCACCCTAAACGGCGAGCAGTTCTTC. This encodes CASSPTLNGEQFF. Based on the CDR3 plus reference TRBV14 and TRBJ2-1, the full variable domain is EAGVTQFPSHSVIEKGQTVTLRCDPISGHDNLYWYRRVMGKEIKFLLHFVKESKQDESGMPNNRFLAERTGGTYSTLKVQPAELEDSGVYFCASSPTLNGEQFFGPGTRLTVL.

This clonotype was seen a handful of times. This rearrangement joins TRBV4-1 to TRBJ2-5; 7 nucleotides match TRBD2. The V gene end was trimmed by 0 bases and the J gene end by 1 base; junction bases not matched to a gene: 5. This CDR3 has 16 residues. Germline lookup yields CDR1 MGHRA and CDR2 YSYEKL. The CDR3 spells CASSQDVGGGQETQYF. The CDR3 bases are TGCGCCAGCAGCCAAGATGTGGGCGGGGGCCAAGAGACCCAGTACTTC.

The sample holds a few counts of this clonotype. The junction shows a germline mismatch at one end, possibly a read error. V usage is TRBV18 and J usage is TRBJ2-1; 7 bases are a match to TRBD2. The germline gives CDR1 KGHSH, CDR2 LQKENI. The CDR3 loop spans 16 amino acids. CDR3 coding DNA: TGTACCAGCTCACCACCGTCTGCGGGAGAGTGGAATGAGCAGTTCTTC. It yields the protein CTSSPPSAGEWNEQFF.

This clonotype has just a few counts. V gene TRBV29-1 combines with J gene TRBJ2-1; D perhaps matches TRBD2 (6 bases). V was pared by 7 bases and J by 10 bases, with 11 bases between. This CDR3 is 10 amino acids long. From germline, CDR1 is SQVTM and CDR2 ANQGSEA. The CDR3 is CSAGEGEQFF. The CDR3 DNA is TGCAGCGCGGGAGAGGGAGAGCAGTTCTTC.

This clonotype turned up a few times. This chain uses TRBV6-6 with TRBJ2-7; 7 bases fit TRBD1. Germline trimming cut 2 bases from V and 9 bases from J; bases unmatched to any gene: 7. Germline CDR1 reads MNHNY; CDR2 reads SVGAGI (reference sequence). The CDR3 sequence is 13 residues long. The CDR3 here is CASSYDRAKAQYF. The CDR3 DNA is TGTGCCAGCAGTTACGACAGGGCGAAGGCGCAGTACTTC.